Below are 22 T cell receptor beta chains sequenced from a single sample in a study of graft-versus-host responses after intestinal transplantation. For these TCRs, the target antigens are not known. Produced via immunoSEQ multiplex PCR; TCRdb's table is partial and in-frame only. The data hold some 120,000 clones, with about nine tenths observed a single time. The sample was unstimulated CD4+ T cells sorted from spleen or lymph node cells, taken before intestinal transplant. The receptors originated from a human donor who received an intestinal transplant.

This chain connects TRBV30 to TRBJ1-4; D is undetermined. CDR1 is GTSNPN and CDR2 is SVGIG in the germline V gene (reference sequence). The V and J ends lost 2 bases and 4 bases respectively, with 2 bases between them. This CDR3 region has 11 residues. The CDR3 is CAWSYNEKLFF. The CDR3 DNA reads as TGTGCCTGGAGTTATAATGAAAAACTGTTTTTT.

Here the CDR3 reads CASSEQGYGYTF. CDR3 nucleotides: TGTGCCAGCAGTGAACAGGGGTATGGCTACACCTTC. The V and J genes are TRBV2 and TRBJ1-2; D is perhaps TRBD1 (6 bases). Trimming shortened V by 2 bases and J by 5 bases, and 6 bases separated the two germline ends. The CDR3 is 12 amino acids. Germline CDR1 SNHLY, CDR2 FYNNEI.

V usage is TRBV6-5 and J usage is TRBJ2-7; tentatively, D is TRBD2 (7 bases). Trimming cost V 6 bases and J 4 bases, with 19 bases left between them. CDR3 length: 15 residues. Germline CDR1 MNHEY, CDR2 SVGAGI. DNA of the CDR3: TGTGCCAGCAGAGACACAGGGAGGGGCGGGTACGAGCAGTACTTC. It encodes CASRDTGRGGYEQYF.

This chain links TRBV6-4 with TRBJ1-1, with D possibly being TRBD1 (6 bases). Between the trimmed V and J ends, which lost 4 bases and 1 base, there was a span of 13 bases. The CDR3 has 15 residues. CDR1 is MRHNA and CDR2 is SNTAGT in the germline V gene. The CDR3 DNA sequence: TGTGCCAGCAGTGGAACAGGGCCGGGGAACACTGAAGCTTTCTTT. This codes for CASSGTGPGNTEAFF.

J is TRBJ2-5 and V is TRBV18; 7 bases align to TRBD2. CDR1 is KGHSH and CDR2 is LQKENI in the germline V gene. The CDR3 extends over 15 amino acids. J gave up 2 bases and V 5 bases, and 8 bases lay outside the gene matches. The CDR3 sequence: CASSTRPGGQETQYF. The DNA of the CDR3 is TGTGCCAGCTCAACTCGACCCGGGGGGCAAGAGACCCAGTACTTC.

Details on this clone: This sample includes further DNA sequences coding for the same CDR3. The V and J genes are TRBV7-2 and TRBJ2-5; 7 bases map to TRBD1. Per the germline V gene, CDR1 is SGHTA and CDR2 is FQGNSA. There are 16 residues in the CDR3. V shed 3 bases and J 7 bases; nucleotides not matched to a gene: 14. The CDR3 bases are TGTGCCAGCAGCTTGGCGCCGGACAGGTCACGGGGGACCCAGTACTTC. This encodes CASSLAPDRSRGTQYF. Using reference TRBV7-2 and TRBJ2-5 for the parts outside the CDR3, the full variable domain is GAGVSQSPSNKVTEKGKDVELRCDPISGHTALYWYRQSLGQGLEFLIYFQGNSAPDKSGLPSDRFSAERTGGSVSTLTIQRTQQEDSAVYLCASSLAPDRSRGTQYFGPGTRLLVL.

The J gene is TRBJ1-1, the V gene TRBV6-6; D unresolved. CDR1 and CDR2 (germline): MNHNY, SVGAGI (reference sequence). The CDR3 sequence is 15 residues long. V was cut by 6 bases and J by 0 bases, with 14 bases left in between. The CDR3 protein is CASSPEGSMNTEAFF. The CDR3 coding sequence is TGTGCCAGCAGCCCCGAGGGCAGCATGAACACTGAAGCTTTCTTT.

The chain combines TRBV29-1 with TRBJ2-7, with 9 positions matching TRBD1. The J call may be wrong; the DNA end is better matched by TRBJ2-1. Germline CDR1 SQVTM, CDR2 ANQGSEA. There are 13 residues in the CDR3. The CDR3 nucleotides read TGCAGCGGCCGACAGGGGGGGGGCAATGAGCAGTTCTTC. Its translation: CSGRQGGGNEQFF.

The CDR3 loop reads CASGLRGRGGDTQYF. Written as DNA, the CDR3 is TGTGCCAGCGGATTGAGGGGGAGGGGGGGCGATACGCAGTATTTT. The rearrangement links TRBV6-1 to TRBJ2-3, with a tentative D call TRBD2 (7 bases). The CDR3 runs 15 residues. V dropped 8 bases and J dropped 6 bases, with 21 bases sitting between them. Germline CDR1 reads MNHNS; CDR2 reads SASEGT.

CDR3 loop: CSVGQGAIANYGYTF. In DNA, the CDR3 is TGCAGCGTAGGACAGGGGGCCATAGCTAACTATGGCTACACCTTC. The chain employs TRBV29-1 and TRBJ1-2; 11 bases match TRBD1. The CDR3 has 15 residues. J gave up 0 bases and V 6 bases, and 6 bases lay outside the gene matches. Germline V gives CDR1 SQVTM, CDR2 ANQGSEA.

The rearrangement links TRBV4-3 to TRBJ2-3; 7 nucleotides align to TRBD2. Looked up from germline, CDR1 is LGHNA and CDR2 is YSLEER. CDR3 size: 16 residues. V shed 1 base and J 2 bases; nucleotides not matched to a gene: 6. The CDR3 DNA reads TGCGCCAGCAGCCAAGGGGATAGCGGGTCCACAGATACGCAGTATTTT. This codes for CASSQGDSGSTDTQYF.

The chain couples TRBV7-2 to TRBJ1-5; D may be TRBD1 (6 bases). Germline V gene data show CDR1 as SGHTA and CDR2 as FQGNSA. Deletions cut 5 bases from V and 6 bases from J, with 11 bases between. The CDR3 covers 13 residues. CDR3 nucleotide sequence: TGTGCCAGCAGCCCCAGGGGAGCTCAGCCCCAGCATTTT. Translating it yields CASSPRGAQPQHF.

In nucleotides, the CDR3 is TGTGCCAGCGGAAGACTAGCGGGAGGTTACGAGCAGTACTTC. This translates into CASGRLAGGYEQYF. V and J are TRBV2 and TRBJ2-7; 13 nucleotides agree with TRBD2. The CDR3 extends over 14 amino acids. The junction had 5 bases not matched to a gene; V was cut back by 8 bases and J by 4 bases. Per germline, CDR1 SNHLY and CDR2 FYNNEI. The full variable domain, in which reference TRBV2 and TRBJ2-7 provide the parts outside the CDR3, is EPEVTQTPSHQVTQMGQEVILRCVPISNHLYFYWYRQILGQKVEFLVSFYNNEISEKSEIFDDQFSVERPDGSNFTLKIRSTKLEDSAMYFCASGRLAGGYEQYFGPGTRLTVT.

As regards this clone: Within the sample, other DNA sequences also encode this same CDR3. The rearrangement uses TRBV5-1 and TRBJ1-6; 8 nucleotides align to TRBD1. CDR1 is SGHRS and CDR2 is YFSETQ in the germline V gene. This CDR3 is 18 amino acids long. Germline trimming cut 1 base from V and 7 bases from J; bases unmatched to any gene: 13. The CDR3 DNA reads as TGCGCCAGCAGCTTGTACGGGAAGGGGACAGGAAAGAATTCACCCCTCCACTTT. Residues: CASSLYGKGTGKNSPLHF.

The chain carries TRBV10-3 and TRBJ2-1; 8 nucleotides match TRBD2. This CDR3 contains 14 residues. Germline loops: CDR1 ENHRY, CDR2 SYGVKD. V was clipped by 4 bases and J by 4 bases; unmatched bases: 3. The CDR3 nucleotides are TGTGCCATCAGTGGCGGGGGGATATACAATGAGCAGTTCTTC. Its translation is CAISGGGIYNEQFF.

The V call is TRBV7-8, the J call TRBJ1-3; D uncertain. The CDR3 is made up of 13 amino acids. Trimming left V 0 bases short and J 10 bases short, with 10 bases between. The germline V gene has CDR1 SGHVS and CDR2 FQNEAQ. CDR3 DNA: TGTGCCAGCAGCTTAGCTGGCAGTTCAACCATATATTTT. This encodes CASSLAGSSTIYF. Based on the CDR3 plus reference TRBV7-8 and TRBJ1-3, the full variable domain is GAGVSQSPRYKVAKRGQDVALRCDPISGHVSLFWYQQALGQGPEFLTYFQNEAQLDKSGLPSDRFFAERPEGSVSTLKIQRTQQEDSAVYLCASSLAGSSTIYFGEGSWLTVV.

V is TRBV27 and J is TRBJ1-5; D is perhaps TRBD1 (6 bases). V was pared by 6 bases and J by 3 bases, with 12 bases between. Per germline, CDR1 MNHEY and CDR2 SMNVEV (reference sequence). The CDR3 consists of 14 residues. CDR3 sequence (DNA): TGTGCCAGCAGACGGGACACGGACAATCAGCCCCAGCATTTT. Translating gives CASRRDTDNQPQHF.

This chain connects TRBV9 to TRBJ2-1; TRBD2 matches 8 bases. V was clipped by 3 bases and J by 4 bases; unmatched bases: 12. Germline assignment: CDR1 SGDLS and CDR2 YYNGEE. The CDR3 has 17 residues. The CDR3 region is CASSGSREGGDYNEQFF. The DNA for the CDR3 is TGTGCCAGCAGCGGATCCCGGGAGGGGGGGGATTACAATGAGCAGTTCTTC.

The chain recombines TRBV2 with TRBJ2-3; tentatively, D is TRBD1 (5 bases). The CDR3 totals 17 residues. Per the germline V gene, CDR1 is SNHLY and CDR2 is FYNNEI. V was clipped by 1 base and J by 2 bases, with 16 bases between them. The CDR3 here is CASSEDAGAPNTDTQYF. The DNA of the CDR3 is TGTGCCAGCAGTGAAGACGCTGGGGCCCCGAACACAGATACGCAGTATTTT.

The genes are TRBV7-3 and TRBJ1-3; TRBD1 is a possible D gene (6 bases). V lost 5 bases to trimming and J lost 6 bases, with 20 bases between them. Germline V gene lookup returns CDR1 SGHTA and CDR2 FQGTGA. The CDR3 covers 16 residues. CDR3 in amino acids: CASSLLPTGYENTIYF. CDR3 sequence (DNA): TGTGCCAGCAGCCTACTTCCTACAGGGTACGAAAACACCATATATTTT.

The rearrangement uses TRBV5-1 and TRBJ2-1; TRBD2 aligns across 14 bases. V was clipped by 2 bases and J by 10 bases; unmatched bases: 11. The CDR3 totals 17 residues. CDR1 is SGHRS and CDR2 is YFSETQ in the germline V gene. CDR3: CASSLVPGLAGEREQFF. CDR3 DNA: TGCGCCAGCAGCTTAGTCCCGGGACTAGCGGGAGAAAGAGAGCAGTTCTTC.

The rearrangement links TRBV28 to TRBJ2-7; tentative D call: TRBD1 (6 bases). The CDR3 is 16 residues long. Trimming shortened V by 3 bases and J by 0 bases, and 15 bases separated the two germline ends. The germline V gene encodes CDR1 MDHEN and CDR2 SYDVKM. The CDR3 coding sequence is TGTGCCAGCAGTTTTACAGGGTTAGGGAGCTCCTACGAGCAGTACTTC. Protein product: CASSFTGLGSSYEQYF.